Below, 15 T cell receptor beta chains from the same sample are listed, as sequenced in a study of blood T cell repertoires in COVID-19. Profiled with immunoSEQ multiplex PCR; TCRdb holds only in-frame clones, not every one. The repertoire holds around 150,000 clones, approximately 90% seen once, with 3.5% to 4.5% in the top ten. Sequences were obtained from peripheral blood. Receptor source: a woman in her 40s with acute or convalescent COVID-19.

The chain links TRBV21-1 to TRBJ1-1. TRBV21-1 is flagged as a pseudogene. CDR3 length: 16 residues. The CDR3 DNA follows: TGTGCCAGCAGCAAAGACCCTAGGGAGGGGGTCACTGAAGCTTTCTTT. Its translation: CASSKDPREGVTEAFF.

This chain uses TRBV3-1 (or the pseudogene TRBV3-2) with TRBJ2-5; possible D gene TRBD2, 7 bases. Germline V gene lookup returns CDR1 LGHDT and CDR2 YNNKEL (reference sequence). The CDR3 has 14 amino acids. Between the trimmed V and J ends, which lost 5 bases and 7 bases, there was a span of 17 bases. CDR3 nucleotide sequence: TGTGCCAGCAGCTTGGGGGGGCCCGGAGGGACCCAGTACTTC. Amino acid sequence: CASSLGGPGGTQYF.

The chain is built from TRBV5-1 and TRBJ1-5; 8 bases line up with TRBD1. The CDR3 length is 14 residues. The germline gives CDR1 SGHRS, CDR2 YFSETQ. The J segment lost 3 bases and the V segment lost 4 bases, leaving 3 bases of the junction unmatched. The CDR3: CASSLGQVNQPQHF. DNA of the CDR3: TGCGCCAGCAGCCTGGGACAGGTCAATCAGCCCCAGCATTTT.

The chain recombines TRBV4-3 with TRBJ2-3; 8 bases match TRBD1. Trimming at V came to 0 bases and at J to 3 bases, leaving 5 bases not matched to a gene. CDR1 and CDR2 from the germline V gene are LGHNA and YSLEER. The CDR3 loop spans 16 amino acids. The CDR3 spells CASSQDRGQGTDTQYF. As DNA, the CDR3 is TGCGCCAGCAGCCAAGACAGGGGGCAGGGGACAGATACGCAGTATTTT.

The V gene is TRBV7-2, the J gene TRBJ2-7, with D perhaps matching TRBD1 (5 bases). The germline V gene has CDR1 SGHTA and CDR2 FQGNSA. Trimming left V 1 base short and J 7 bases short, with 14 bases between. The CDR3 contains 14 residues. The CDR3 nucleotides read TGTGCCAGCAGCTTAGGAATCCAGGGTGGGGAGCAGTACTTC. This encodes CASSLGIQGGEQYF. The whole variable domain, filled in from reference TRBV7-2 and TRBJ2-7, reads GAGVSQSPSNKVTEKGKDVELRCDPISGHTALYWYRQSLGQGLEFLIYFQGNSAPDKSGLPSDRFSAERTGGSVSTLTIQRTQQEDSAVYLCASSLGIQGGEQYFGPGTRLTVT.

J is TRBJ2-1 and V is TRBV2, with 7 bases lining up with TRBD1. V dropped 0 bases and J dropped 0; count of bases not matched to a gene: 5. Germline V gene lookup returns CDR1 SNHLY and CDR2 FYNNEI. There are 17 residues in the CDR3. This CDR3 is CASSEAEDRTSYNEQFF. The CDR3 DNA reads TGTGCCAGCAGTGAAGCGGAGGACAGGACCTCCTACAATGAGCAGTTCTTC.

V gene TRBV7-2 combines with J gene TRBJ1-6; no reliable D call. The CDR3 is 15 residues long. The V end lost 2 bases, the J end lost 5 bases, and 10 bases lay between the germline ends. CDR1 and CDR2 (germline): SGHTA, FQGNSA. Here the CDR3 reads CASSLSLRNNSPLHF. The CDR3 bases are TGTGCCAGCAGCTTATCGCTTAGAAATAATTCACCCCTCCACTTT.

The chain is built from TRBV28 and TRBJ1-5; TRBD1 agrees at 7 bases. Looked up from germline, CDR1 is MDHEN and CDR2 is SYDVKM. The CDR3 covers 14 residues. Trimming cost V 6 bases and J 0 bases; bases outside gene matches: 2. The CDR3 spells CASSRDSSNQPQHF. The CDR3 DNA reads as TGTGCCAGCAGCCGGGACAGTAGCAATCAGCCCCAGCATTTT.

The rearrangement joins TRBV19 to TRBJ2-1; tentatively, D is TRBD2 (5 bases). The germline gives CDR1 LNHDA, CDR2 SQIVND (reference sequence). V was clipped by 3 bases and J by 12 bases, with 12 bases between them. The CDR3 extends over 12 amino acids. The CDR3 loop reads CASSMGPGVQFF. The CDR3 region has the DNA TGTGCCAGTAGTATGGGTCCCGGGGTGCAGTTCTTC.

J is TRBJ1-2 and V is TRBV28, with D perhaps matching TRBD1 (6 bases). Germline V gene data show CDR1 as MDHEN and CDR2 as SYDVKM. Trimming stripped 4 bases from V and 3 bases from J, with 15 bases between. There are 15 residues in the CDR3. The CDR3 reads CASSWSGVGDYGYTF. The CDR3 bases are TGTGCCAGCAGTTGGTCAGGGGTTGGGGACTATGGCTACACCTTC.

V usage is TRBV7-2 and J usage is TRBJ1-5; no clear D gene. The CDR3 covers 15 residues. The germline CDR1 and CDR2 sequences are SGHTA and FQGNSA. The germline V and J ends were trimmed by 1 base and 7 bases, with 14 bases remaining between them. CDR3 bases: TGTGCCAGCAGCTTAGTCGTTGGGCCGGGGCAGCCCCAGCATTTT. Translating gives CASSLVVGPGQPQHF.

This rearrangement joins TRBV4-1 to TRBJ2-7; 15 positions match TRBD2. Germline V gene sequence: CDR1 MGHRA, CDR2 YSYEKL. The V gene end was trimmed by 4 bases and the J gene end by 2 bases; junction bases not matched to a gene: 3. The CDR3 has 16 residues. CDR3 amino acids: CASSLRTSGGAYEQYF. CDR3 nucleotides: TGCGCCAGCAGCCTCCGGACTAGCGGGGGGGCCTACGAGCAGTACTTC.

The rearrangement uses TRBV10-3 and TRBJ1-2; unclear D gene. Trimming left V 6 bases short and J 6 bases short, with 5 bases between. Germline CDR1 and CDR2: ENHRY and SYGVKD. CDR3 length equals 10 residues. The CDR3 region has the DNA TGTGCCATCAGCGGGAATGGCTACACCTTC. Its protein product is CAISGNGYTF.

The chain couples TRBV11-2 to TRBJ2-1, with TRBD2 matching over 11 bases. J was trimmed by 7 bases and V by 5 bases; bases with no gene match: 10. Per the germline V gene, CDR1 is SGHAT and CDR2 is FQNNGV. The CDR3 runs to 16 residues. CDR3 sequence (DNA): TGTGCCAGCAGCCCGGGGACTAGCGGAGGGTTGAATGAGCAGTTCTTC. Amino acid sequence: CASSPGTSGGLNEQFF.

This rearrangement joins TRBV7-2 to TRBJ1-3, with no clear D. Germline CDR1 is SGHTA and CDR2 is FQGNSA. This CDR3 spans 16 amino acids. Trimming removed 0 bases from V and 0 bases from J, with 9 bases in between. The CDR3: CASSLAMGGSGNTIYF. The CDR3 region has the DNA TGTGCCAGCAGCTTAGCAATGGGAGGCTCTGGAAACACCATATATTTT.